This TCR beta chain was identified during a study of T cell responses to AZD1222 COVID-19 vaccine. Study-level points and caveats: Clonal diversity may have been underestimated in mostly white British donors. Dominant CD4 TCR responses targeted spike regions 160-218 and 743-854.

This table comes from immunoSEQ multiplex PCR, and its TCRdb copy is limited to in-frame clones, with some not included. The sample holds 200,000 to 300,000 clones, approximately 93% seen once. Concerning this clone: Its antigen remains unidentified.

V was clipped by 1 base and J by 1 base, with 16 bases between them. The V gene's germline CDR1 is LGHNA and CDR2 YSLEER. This CDR3 has 17 residues. The sequence was collected from an adult in good health. V usage is TRBV4-3 and J usage is TRBJ1-1, with a tentative D call TRBD1 (6 bases). The input for sequencing was peripheral blood, taken on day 0 of AZD1222 vaccination. The CDR3 spells CASSQVKGRGANTEAFF. The CDR3 DNA is TGCGCCAGCAGCCAAGTAAAGGGGCGGGGGGCGAACACTGAAGCTTTCTTT.